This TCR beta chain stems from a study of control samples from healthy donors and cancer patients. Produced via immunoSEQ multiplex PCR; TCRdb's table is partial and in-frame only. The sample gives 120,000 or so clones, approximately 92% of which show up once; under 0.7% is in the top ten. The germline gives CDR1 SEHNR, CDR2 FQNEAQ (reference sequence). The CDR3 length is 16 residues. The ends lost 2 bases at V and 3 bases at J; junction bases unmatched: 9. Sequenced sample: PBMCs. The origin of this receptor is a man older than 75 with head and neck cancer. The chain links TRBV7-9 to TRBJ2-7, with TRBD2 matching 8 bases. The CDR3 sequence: CASSLTFGGDYYEQYF. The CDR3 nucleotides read TGTGCCAGCAGCTTAACGTTCGGGGGGGACTACTACGAGCAGTACTTC.